Reported below is one T cell receptor (beta chain). The sample comes from a study of control samples from healthy donors and cancer patients. Sequenced by immunoSEQ multiplex PCR; TCRdb stores in-frame clones only, minus some. The table records under 30,000 clones, 70% to 85% of them present only once. The CDR3 runs to 19 residues. Material: PBMCs. The receptor was derived from a man aged 60-69 years with head and neck cancer. The rearrangement joins TRBV21-1 to TRBJ1-3; the table's D call, TRBD1, was not checked against the DNA. TRBV21-1 is termed a pseudogene. Written as DNA, the CDR3 is TGTGCCAGCACCTTTCCCTTTAAGGGGTCCCCTCCCTCTGGAAACACCATATATTTT. This translates into CASTFPFKGSPPSGNTIYF.